The 27 T cell receptor beta chains given below trace back to one sample, sequenced in a study of cytomegalovirus exposure and HLA in healthy donors (dated 2017 in TCRdb). The library was made by the immunoSEQ multiplex PCR assay. For the multiplex PCR, a mixture combining 60 forward primers for TCR Vbeta segments and 13 reverse primers for TCR Jbeta segments was used. The immuneACCESS repertoire file appears here via TCRdb, limited to in-frame rearrangements. These files lack a portion of the clones; in checked studies, under half of the deficit traces to unresolved V genes, and the cause of the others is not known. The sample table lists approximately 91,000 clones, approximately 77% of them with a count of one. The top ten hold about a tenth of the sample. The sequenced sample consisted of PBMCs. All receptors come from a human donor in good health.

This clone has just one count. This rearrangement joins TRBV9 to TRBJ2-3, with 11 bases that match TRBD2. Germline CDR1 reads SGDLS; CDR2 reads YYNGEE. The V gene end was trimmed by 1 base and the J gene end by 11 bases; junction bases not matched to a gene: 12. This CDR3 is built from 16 residues. The CDR3 spells CASSVLAGGPNSQQYF. The CDR3 region has the DNA TGTGCCAGCAGCGTATTAGCGGGAGGGCCAAACTCCCAGCAGTATTTT.

The chain combines TRBV27 with TRBJ2-6; D is unresolved. The V end lost 5 bases, the J end lost 0 bases, and 14 bases lay between the germline ends. Germline loops: CDR1 MNHEY, CDR2 SMNVEV (reference sequence). CDR3 length: 17 residues. This CDR3 reads CASSPPGPSSGANVLTF. CDR3 sequence (DNA): TGTGCCAGCAGTCCCCCGGGTCCTAGCTCTGGGGCCAACGTCCTGACTTTC.

The chain carries TRBV10-3 and TRBJ2-2; 9 nucleotides match TRBD1. The CDR3 runs 15 residues. The germline CDR1 and CDR2 sequences are ENHRY and SYGVKD. With V trimmed by 6 bases and J by 4 bases, 6 bases remained unmatched. CDR3 bases: TGTGCCATCAGGAGGGGACAGGGCGGCACCGGGGAGCTGTTTTTT. Encoded protein: CAIRRGQGGTGELFF.

This chain links TRBV2 with TRBJ2-5; D is ambiguous. The DNA end is a closer match to TRBJ2-7, so the J assignment may be wrong. Germline CDR1 SNHLY, CDR2 FYNNEI. The CDR3 covers 12 residues. The CDR3 coding sequence is TGTGCCAGCAGCAGACAATCCTACGAGCAGTACTTC. This translates into CASSRQSYEQYF.

This clone turned up a few times. The V call is TRBV27, the J call TRBJ1-4, with D perhaps TRBD1 (6 bases). This CDR3 has 15 amino acids. Germline lookup yields CDR1 MNHEY and CDR2 SMNVEV (reference sequence). V dropped 5 bases and J dropped 8 bases, with 18 bases sitting between them. CDR3 in amino acids: CASSPRHLRGEKLFF. CDR3 DNA: TGTGCCAGCAGTCCAAGACACCTCAGGGGCGAAAAACTGTTTTTT.

This chain uses TRBV5-1 with TRBJ2-7; D is perhaps TRBD1 (6 bases). The CDR3 has 16 residues. V gave up 3 bases and J gave up 2 bases, with 18 bases separating them. The germline V gene has CDR1 SGHRS and CDR2 YFSETQ. CDR3: CASSYPRGRGTYEQYF. The DNA of the CDR3 is TGCGCCAGCAGCTACCCGAGGGGAAGGGGGACCTACGAGCAGTACTTC.

V is TRBV6-1 and J is TRBJ2-5; D is possibly TRBD2 (5 bases). The V end was cut by 0 bases, the J end by 4 bases, with 12 bases between. Germline V CDR1 and CDR2: MNHNS, SASEGT. CDR3 length equals 15 residues. CDR3 protein: CASSEASGGRETQYF. CDR3 nucleotides: TGTGCCAGCAGTGAAGCTTCTGGAGGAAGAGAGACCCAGTACTTC.

The rearrangement joins TRBV27 to TRBJ2-3; D may be TRBD1 (5 bases). Germline V gene lookup returns CDR1 MNHEY and CDR2 SMNVEV (reference sequence). V lost 10 bases to trimming and J lost 4 bases, with 18 bases between them. This CDR3 spans 14 amino acids. CDR3: CATPLDWGPDTQYF. As DNA, the CDR3 is TGTGCCACCCCCTTAGACTGGGGCCCAGATACGCAGTATTTT.

The CDR3 sequence: CASSNRLGLAGQETQYF. CDR3 coding DNA: TGTGCCAGTAGTAATCGTTTGGGACTAGCGGGGCAAGAGACCCAGTACTTC. The rearrangement joins TRBV19 to TRBJ2-5; 13 bases map to TRBD2. Looked up from germline, CDR1 is LNHDA and CDR2 is SQIVND (reference sequence). The trim removed 4 bases at V and 2 bases at J, leaving 7 bases unmatched. The CDR3 is 17 residues long.

This chain links TRBV7-2 with TRBJ1-3; 9 nucleotides match TRBD1. The CDR3 is 15 amino acids. Germline V lookup: CDR1 SGHTA, CDR2 FQGNSA. Losses at the gene ends were 5 bases for V and 4 bases for J; bases not matched to a gene: 6. CDR3 residues: CASSHRDREGNTIYF. The DNA of the CDR3 is TGTGCCAGCAGCCACCGGGACAGGGAAGGAAACACCATATATTTT.

V gene TRBV2 combines with J gene TRBJ2-2; the match to TRBD2 covers 9 bases. Unmatched junction bases numbered 15, after V lost 7 bases and J lost 6 bases. CDR1 and CDR2 from the germline V gene are SNHLY and FYNNEI. The CDR3 loop spans 17 amino acids. The CDR3 here is CASNGKAASGISGELFF. CDR3 DNA sequence: TGTGCCAGCAATGGGAAGGCGGCTAGCGGGATCTCCGGGGAGCTGTTTTTT.

The rearrangement links TRBV28 to TRBJ2-7, with 8 bases identical to TRBD2. V was clipped by 4 bases and J by 3 bases; unmatched bases: 5. The CDR3 extends over 14 amino acids. CDR1 is MDHEN, CDR2 SYDVKM, per germline. The CDR3 loop reads CASSSPGTSYEQYF. CDR3 sequence (DNA): TGTGCCAGCAGTTCCCCCGGGACTAGCTACGAGCAGTACTTC. The full variable domain, its missing parts supplied by reference TRBV28 and TRBJ2-7, is DVKVTQSSRYLVKRTGEKVFLECVQDMDHENMFWYRQDPGLGLRLIYFSYDVKMKEKGDIPEGYSVSREKKERFSLILESASTNQTSMYLCASSSPGTSYEQYFGPGTRLTVT.

This clone showed up just once. The V call is TRBV9, the J call TRBJ2-3; D is possibly TRBD2 (5 bases). In germline, CDR1 is SGDLS, CDR2 YYNGEE. V was shortened by 4 bases and J by 8 bases, with 14 bases between the two germline ends. This CDR3 is built from 13 residues. The CDR3 loop reads CASSQKEGFTQYF. Here the CDR3 DNA reads TGTGCCAGCAGCCAAAAAGAGGGTTTTACGCAGTATTTT.

This chain connects TRBV18 to TRBJ2-6, with D perhaps matching TRBD1 (5 bases). Germline lookup yields CDR1 KGHSH and CDR2 LQKENI. The CDR3 consists of 14 residues. V lost 6 bases and J lost 4, with 10 bases in between. The CDR3 DNA is TGTGCCAGCTCGGGGCAGAGCGGGGCCAACGTCCTGACTTTC. Its translation is CASSGQSGANVLTF.

The chain uses TRBV25-1 and TRBJ2-3; 11 nucleotides agree with TRBD2. The V gene end was trimmed by 9 bases and the J gene end by 2 bases; junction bases not matched to a gene: 7. The V gene's germline CDR1 is MGHDK and CDR2 SYGVNS. This CDR3 region has 15 residues. The CDR3 protein is CASTLAGALTDTQYF. The CDR3, as DNA: TGTGCCAGTACACTAGCGGGGGCCCTCACAGATACGCAGTATTTT. The full variable domain, in which reference TRBV25-1 and TRBJ2-3 provide the parts outside the CDR3, is EADIYQTPRYLVIGTGKKITLECSQTMGHDKMYWYQQDPGMELHLIHYSYGVNSTEKGDLSSESTVSRIRTEHFPLTLESARPSHTSQYLCASTLAGALTDTQYFGPGTRLTVL.

The gene calls are TRBV19 and TRBJ1-6; 9 bases align to TRBD1. With V trimmed by 5 bases and J by 9 bases, 8 bases remained unmatched. Looked up from germline, CDR1 is LNHDA and CDR2 is SQIVND (reference sequence). The CDR3 length is 15 residues. Here the CDR3 reads CASSGTGGSGSPLHF. Here the CDR3 DNA reads TGTGCCAGTAGTGGTACAGGGGGCAGCGGTTCACCCCTCCACTTT.

The chain links TRBV28 to TRBJ2-2, with no clear D. This CDR3 contains 14 residues. Deletions cut 3 bases from V and 0 bases from J, with 5 bases between. CDR1 MDHEN and CDR2 SYDVKM come from the germline V gene. DNA of the CDR3: TGTGCCAGCAGTTTGGCCGCGAACACCGGGGAGCTGTTTTTT. Its translation: CASSLAANTGELFF.

The genes are TRBV27 and TRBJ1-2; D is unclear. This CDR3 region has 13 residues. Trimming shortened V by 3 bases and J by 4 bases, and 9 bases separated the two germline ends. Germline V gene lookup returns CDR1 MNHEY and CDR2 SMNVEV (reference sequence). CDR3 coding DNA: TGTGCCAGCAGTTTTAGTGGCGGCTATGGCTACACCTTC. It codes for CASSFSGGYGYTF.

This clone was observed a few times. J is TRBJ1-2 and V is TRBV7-2; 9 positions agree with TRBD1. The CDR3 length is 14 residues. Germline V CDR1 and CDR2: SGHTA, FQGNSA. Trimming took 4 bases from V and 8 from J; bases not matched to a gene: 8. CDR3 bases: TGTGCCAGCAGCTACTCACAGGGGGCGCGGGGCTACACCTTC. Translating it yields CASSYSQGARGYTF.

The V and J genes are TRBV28 and TRBJ1-4, with 7 positions matching TRBD1. The CDR3 totals 13 residues. From germline, CDR1 is MDHEN and CDR2 SYDVKM. J was trimmed by 5 bases and V by 8 bases; bases with no gene match: 5. CDR3 bases: TGTGCCAGCCTCCGGGACAGAAATGAAAAACTGTTTTTT. Its protein is CASLRDRNEKLFF.

The rearrangement uses TRBV28 and TRBJ1-1; 7 bases are a match to TRBD1. Per the germline V gene, CDR1 is MDHEN and CDR2 is SYDVKM. This CDR3 region has 16 residues. With V trimmed by 6 bases and J by 4 bases, 14 bases remained unmatched. CDR3 sequence: CASRPPGIQGGTEAFF. The CDR3 region has the DNA TGTGCCAGCAGACCCCCGGGAATTCAGGGGGGCACTGAAGCTTTCTTT.

This clone was recorded a few times. V and J are TRBV7-6 and TRBJ2-6, with D tentatively TRBD1 (6 bases). Trimming shortened V by 2 bases and J by 1 base, and 9 bases separated the two germline ends. Germline V gives CDR1 SGHVS, CDR2 FNYEAQ. The CDR3 is made up of 16 amino acids. The CDR3 DNA is TGTGCCAGCAGCTTAAGGACAGCTTCTGGGGCCAACGTCCTGACTTTC. It codes for CASSLRTASGANVLTF. Using reference TRBV7-6 and TRBJ2-6 for the parts outside the CDR3, the full variable domain is GAGVSQSPRYKVTKRGQDVALRCDPISGHVSLYWYRQALGQGPEFLTYFNYEAQQDKSGLPNDRFSAERPEGSISTLTIQRTEQRDSAMYRCASSLRTASGANVLTFGAGSRLTVL.

The J gene is TRBJ1-3, the V gene TRBV7-9; D is perhaps TRBD1 (6 bases). This CDR3 contains 15 residues. Germline V gene sequence: CDR1 SEHNR, CDR2 FQNEAQ (reference sequence). V lost 3 bases, J lost 2 bases, and 11 bases lay in between. The CDR3 loop reads CASSFQGNTGNTIYF. CDR3 bases: TGTGCCAGCAGCTTCCAGGGGAACACTGGAAACACCATATATTTT. The full variable domain, rest sourced from reference TRBV7-9 and TRBJ1-3, is DTGVSQNPRHKITKRGQNVTFRCDPISEHNRLYWYRQTLGQGPEFLTYFQNEAQLEKSRLLSDRFSAERPKGSFSTLEIQRTEQGDSAMYLCASSFQGNTGNTIYFGEGSWLTVV.

This clone has only one observation. V usage is TRBV28 and J usage is TRBJ1-4; maybe TRBD1 (5 bases). V dropped 8 bases and J dropped 3 bases, with 10 bases sitting between them. CDR3 length: 13 amino acids. Germline loops: CDR1 MDHEN, CDR2 SYDVKM. CDR3 loop: CASGGIPNEKLFF. CDR3 nucleotides: TGTGCCAGCGGGGGGATCCCTAATGAAAAACTGTTTTTT.

This rearrangement joins TRBV5-1 to TRBJ2-5, with 9 bases fitting TRBD2. V gave up 7 bases and J gave up 2 bases; unmatched junction bases: 9. The CDR3 has 15 amino acids. Per germline, CDR1 SGHRS and CDR2 YFSETQ. CDR3 sequence reads: CASRQTSGPQETQYF. CDR3 in DNA: TGCGCCAGCCGTCAGACTAGCGGACCTCAAGAGACCCAGTACTTC.

The chain is built from TRBV19 and TRBJ1-4; 10 positions match TRBD1. V gave up 7 bases and J gave up 7 bases; unmatched junction bases: 6. CDR1 is LNHDA and CDR2 is SQIVND in the germline V gene (reference sequence). The CDR3 is 14 amino acids. The CDR3 reads CASTPRDRGEKLFF. The CDR3 DNA is TGTGCCAGTACCCCCCGGGACAGGGGTGAAAAACTGTTTTTT.

CDR3 nucleotides: TGTGCCAGTAGTGCAGCGACTAGCGGGAGTATCTATGAGCAGTTCTTC. Translating it yields CASSAATSGSIYEQFF. V is TRBV19 and J is TRBJ2-1; 12 positions agree with TRBD2. Germline CDR1 reads LNHDA; CDR2 reads SQIVND (reference sequence). The CDR3 contains 16 residues. The trim removed 5 bases at V and 8 bases at J, leaving 10 bases unmatched.